The 16 T cell receptor beta chains in this list originate from one sample, sequenced in a study of T cells in localized non-small cell lung cancer. Produced via immunoSEQ multiplex PCR; TCRdb's table is partial and in-frame only. The table shows about 33,000 clones, with over 75% occurring only once. This sample comprised peripheral blood, obtained before any cancer treatment. These receptors were collected from a male donor aged 60 or over with stage III squamous cell lung carcinoma.

V and J are TRBV28 and TRBJ1-4; 9 bases are shared with TRBD1. Germline V CDR1 and CDR2: MDHEN, SYDVKM. V shed 9 bases and J 5 bases; nucleotides not matched to a gene: 4. The CDR3 contains 13 residues. The CDR3 region is CASRTGANEKLFF. CDR3 bases: TGTGCCAGTCGGACAGGGGCCAATGAAAAACTGTTTTTT.

Only a few counts were recorded for this clone. The rearrangement links TRBV6-1 to TRBJ2-7; weak D call: TRBD2 (5 bases). Trimming removed 3 bases at V and 3 bases at J, with 12 bases between. This CDR3 contains 14 residues. From germline, CDR1 is MNHNS and CDR2 SASEGT. CDR3: CASSEVGAVYEQYF. Here the CDR3 DNA reads TGTGCCAGCAGTGAGGTGGGAGCTGTCTACGAGCAGTACTTC.

On this clone itself: The junction departs from germline at one end; a sequencing error may be responsible. The CDR3 sequence is CASSSQGTGELFF. CDR3 DNA sequence: TGTGCTAGCAGCTCACAGGGCACCGGGGAGCTGTTTTTT. This chain uses TRBV7-7 with TRBJ2-2; a possible D gene is TRBD1 (6 bases). From germline, CDR1 is SSHAT and CDR2 FNYEAQ (reference sequence). The CDR3 loop spans 13 amino acids.

The chain links TRBV7-3 to TRBJ2-7; maybe TRBD1 (6 bases). V gave up 6 bases and J gave up 3 bases, with 12 bases separating them. The CDR3 spans 13 residues. Germline assignment: CDR1 SGHTA and CDR2 FQGTGA. Written as DNA, the CDR3 is TGTGCCAGCAGTTTCCAAGGGGGCTACGAGCAGTACTTC. This translates into CASSFQGGYEQYF. Full variable domain (rest looked up from reference TRBV7-3 and TRBJ2-7): GAGVSQTPSNKVTEKGKYVELRCDPISGHTALYWYRQSLGQGPEFLIYFQGTGAADDSGLPNDRFFAVRPEGSVSTLKIQRTERGDSAVYLCASSFQGGYEQYFGPGTRLTVT.

This clone was seen only a few times. This chain uses TRBV7-6 with TRBJ1-2; 8 nucleotides align to TRBD1. Germline V gives CDR1 SGHVS, CDR2 FNYEAQ. The CDR3 contains 15 residues. J lost 2 bases, V lost 5 bases, and 7 bases had no gene match. CDR3: CASSRGNRGNYGYTF. The CDR3 DNA sequence: TGTGCCAGCAGCAGAGGCAACAGGGGGAACTATGGCTACACCTTC.

The chain uses TRBV19 and TRBJ1-6; D is uncertain. The CDR3 loop spans 14 amino acids. Germline values: CDR1 LNHDA, CDR2 SQIVND (reference sequence). V lost 5 bases and J lost 13, with 18 bases in between. CDR3 nucleotide sequence: TGTGCCAGTAGTTACAGCGCTGATAAATCGCCCCTCCACTTT. It specifies CASSYSADKSPLHF.

The V call is TRBV19, the J call TRBJ1-1; D not resolved. V lost 3 bases, J lost 0 bases, and 8 bases lay in between. The CDR3 consists of 14 residues. CDR1 is LNHDA and CDR2 is SQIVND in the germline V gene (reference sequence). This CDR3 is CASSISPLNTEAFF. The CDR3 region has the DNA TGTGCCAGTAGTATCTCACCGTTGAACACTGAAGCTTTCTTT.

This clone was seen only a few times. V is TRBV28 and J is TRBJ1-1, with unresolved D. The CDR3 loop spans 12 amino acids. Germline values: CDR1 MDHEN, CDR2 SYDVKM. V lost 4 bases, J lost 6 bases, and 9 bases lay in between. CDR3 loop: CASSSQVPEAFF. Here the CDR3 DNA reads TGTGCCAGCAGTTCCCAGGTCCCTGAAGCTTTCTTT.

This clone was found a few times. The V call is TRBV5-6, the J call TRBJ1-1; D not certain. Trimming removed 1 base from V and 1 base from J, with 8 bases in between. This CDR3 has 14 residues. The germline V gene has CDR1 SGHDT and CDR2 YYEEEE. Written as DNA, the CDR3 is TGTGCCAGCAGCTTGTTGCCAGGGAACACTGAAGCTTTCTTT. Translated: CASSLLPGNTEAFF.

V gene TRBV6-5 combines with J gene TRBJ2-7; 10 nucleotides align to TRBD1. The V gene end was trimmed by 5 bases and the J gene end by 3 bases; junction bases not matched to a gene: 7. Per germline, CDR1 MNHEY and CDR2 SVGAGI. The CDR3 sequence is 15 residues long. The CDR3 loop is CASSPRDRGRYEQYF. In DNA form, the CDR3 reads TGTGCCAGCAGTCCCCGGGACAGGGGACGCTACGAGCAGTACTTC.

The chain is built from TRBV9 and TRBJ2-1; weak D call: TRBD1 (5 bases). The CDR3 runs to 15 residues. V was pared by 0 bases and J by 3 bases, with 10 bases between. Germline V gene sequence: CDR1 SGDLS, CDR2 YYNGEE. For the CDR3, the DNA is TGTGCCAGCAGCGTAGTCGCAGGGCTCTACAATGAGCAGTTCTTC. As protein: CASSVVAGLYNEQFF.

The V gene is TRBV19, the J gene TRBJ1-4; D not certain. The germline V gene has CDR1 LNHDA and CDR2 SQIVND (reference sequence). V dropped 8 bases and J dropped 6 bases, with 7 bases sitting between them. CDR3 size: 11 residues. The chain's CDR3 is CASGDYEKLFF. The CDR3 nucleotides read TGTGCCAGTGGCGACTATGAAAAACTGTTTTTT.

The chain is built from TRBV5-4 and TRBJ2-2, with D perhaps matching TRBD1 (5 bases). There are 14 residues in the CDR3. Germline assignment: CDR1 SGHNT and CDR2 YYREEE (reference sequence). V was pared by 3 bases and J by 1 base, with 7 bases between. In nucleotides, the CDR3 is TGTGCCAGCAGCTGGGGCGGGAACACCGGGGAGCTGTTTTTT. It translates to CASSWGGNTGELFF.

Details on this clone: In the same sample, other DNA sequences code for this CDR3. This rearrangement joins TRBV5-1 to TRBJ1-1, with D unresolved. The CDR3 contains 14 residues. Germline values: CDR1 SGHRS, CDR2 YFSETQ. Trimming removed 4 bases at V and 1 base at J, with 11 bases between. The CDR3 is CASSLPGKNTEAFF. DNA of the CDR3: TGCGCCAGCAGCCTCCCCGGGAAGAACACTGAAGCTTTCTTT.

The J gene is TRBJ1-1, the V gene TRBV6-6, with TRBD1 matching over 9 bases. The germline V gene encodes CDR1 MNHNY and CDR2 SVGAGI (reference sequence). CDR3 length equals 13 residues. The CDR3 DNA follows: TGTGCACTGACAGGGGGATGGAACACTGAAGCTTTCTTT. As protein: CALTGGWNTEAFF.

This clone was seen a single time. The J gene is TRBJ2-3, the V gene TRBV5-4, with a possible D match to TRBD1 (5 bases). This CDR3 region has 14 residues. V lost 2 bases to trimming and J lost 2 bases, with 9 bases between them. Germline lookup yields CDR1 SGHNT and CDR2 YYREEE (reference sequence). Here the CDR3 reads CASSLPQATDTQYF. Written as DNA, the CDR3 is TGTGCCAGCAGCTTACCACAGGCCACAGATACGCAGTATTTT.